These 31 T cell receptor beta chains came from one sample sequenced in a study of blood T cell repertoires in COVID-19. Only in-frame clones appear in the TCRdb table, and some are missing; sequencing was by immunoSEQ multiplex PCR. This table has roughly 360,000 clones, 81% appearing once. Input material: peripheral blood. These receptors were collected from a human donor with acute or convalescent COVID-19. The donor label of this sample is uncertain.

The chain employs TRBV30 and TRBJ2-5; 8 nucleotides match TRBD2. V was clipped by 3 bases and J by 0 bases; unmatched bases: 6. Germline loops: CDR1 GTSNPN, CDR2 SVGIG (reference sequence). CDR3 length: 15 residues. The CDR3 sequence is CAWSRTGGNQETQYF. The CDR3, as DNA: TGTGCCTGGAGCCGTACGGGAGGGAACCAAGAGACCCAGTACTTC.

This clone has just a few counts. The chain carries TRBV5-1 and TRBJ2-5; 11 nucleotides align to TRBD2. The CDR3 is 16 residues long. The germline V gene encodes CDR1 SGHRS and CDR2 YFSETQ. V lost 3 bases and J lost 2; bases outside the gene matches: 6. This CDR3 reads CASSYTRLAGQETQYF. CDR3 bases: TGCGCCAGCAGCTATACACGACTAGCGGGACAAGAGACCCAGTACTTC.

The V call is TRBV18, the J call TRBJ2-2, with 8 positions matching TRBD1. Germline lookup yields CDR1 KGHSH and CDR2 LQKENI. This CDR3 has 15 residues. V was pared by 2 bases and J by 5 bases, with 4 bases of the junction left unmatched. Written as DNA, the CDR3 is TGTGCCAGCTCACCAAACAGGGGGTCGACCGGGGAGCTGTTTTTT. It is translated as CASSPNRGSTGELFF.

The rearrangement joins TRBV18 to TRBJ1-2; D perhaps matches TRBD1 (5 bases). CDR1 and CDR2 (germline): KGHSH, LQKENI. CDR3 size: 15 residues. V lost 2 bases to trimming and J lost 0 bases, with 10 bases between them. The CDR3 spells CASSPLDTTNYGYTF. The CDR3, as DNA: TGTGCCAGCTCACCATTGGACACAACTAACTATGGCTACACCTTC.

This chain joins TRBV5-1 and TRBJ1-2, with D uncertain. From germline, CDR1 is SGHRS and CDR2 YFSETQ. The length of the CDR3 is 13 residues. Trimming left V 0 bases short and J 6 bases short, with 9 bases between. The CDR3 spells CASSLVGVNGYTF. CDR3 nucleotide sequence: TGCGCCAGCAGCTTGGTCGGGGTGAATGGCTACACCTTC.

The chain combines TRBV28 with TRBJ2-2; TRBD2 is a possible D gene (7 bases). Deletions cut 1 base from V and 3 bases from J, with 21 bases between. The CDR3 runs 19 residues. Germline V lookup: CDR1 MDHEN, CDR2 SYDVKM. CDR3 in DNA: TGTGCCAGCAGTTTATACCCTCGGGGGGCCCCTAAGGACACCGGGGAGCTGTTTTTT. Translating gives CASSLYPRGAPKDTGELFF.

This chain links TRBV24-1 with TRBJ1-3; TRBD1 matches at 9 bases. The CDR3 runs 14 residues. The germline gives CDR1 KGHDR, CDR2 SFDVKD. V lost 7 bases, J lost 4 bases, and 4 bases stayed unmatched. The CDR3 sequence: CATRGQGLGNTIYF. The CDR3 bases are TGTGCCACCAGGGGACAGGGCCTAGGAAACACCATATATTTT.

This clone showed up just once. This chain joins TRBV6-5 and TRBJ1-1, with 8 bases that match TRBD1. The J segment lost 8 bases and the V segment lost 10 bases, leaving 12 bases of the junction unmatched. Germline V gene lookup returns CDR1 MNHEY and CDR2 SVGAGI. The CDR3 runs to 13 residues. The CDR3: CATGEQGVTEAFF. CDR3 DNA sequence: TGTGCCACGGGGGAACAGGGGGTAACCGAAGCTTTCTTT.

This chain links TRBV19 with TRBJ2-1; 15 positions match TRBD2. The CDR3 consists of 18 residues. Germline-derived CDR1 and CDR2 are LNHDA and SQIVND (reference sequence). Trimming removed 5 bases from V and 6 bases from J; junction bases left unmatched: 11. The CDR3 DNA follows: TGTGCCAGTAGTCCGCGGACTAGCGGGAGGGCCCTATCCAATGAGCAGTTCTTC. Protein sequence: CASSPRTSGRALSNEQFF.

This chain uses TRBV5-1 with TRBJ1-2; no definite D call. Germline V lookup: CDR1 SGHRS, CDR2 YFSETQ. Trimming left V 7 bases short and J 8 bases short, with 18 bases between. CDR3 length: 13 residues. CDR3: CASSRGPPEGYTF. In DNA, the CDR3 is TGCGCCAGCTCCAGAGGGCCCCCGGAGGGCTACACCTTC.

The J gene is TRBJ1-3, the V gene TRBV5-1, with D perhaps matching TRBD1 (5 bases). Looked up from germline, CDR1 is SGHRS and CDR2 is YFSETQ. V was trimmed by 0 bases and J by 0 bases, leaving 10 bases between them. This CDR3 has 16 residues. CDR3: CASSLAGGTSGNTIYF. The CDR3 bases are TGCGCCAGCAGCTTGGCCGGGGGGACCTCTGGAAACACCATATATTTT.

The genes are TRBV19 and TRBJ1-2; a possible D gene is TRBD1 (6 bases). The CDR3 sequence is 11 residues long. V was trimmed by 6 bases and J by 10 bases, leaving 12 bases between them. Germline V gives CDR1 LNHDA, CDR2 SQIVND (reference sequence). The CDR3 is CASRRQAYYTF. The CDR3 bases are TGTGCCAGTAGGAGACAGGCCTACTACACCTTC.

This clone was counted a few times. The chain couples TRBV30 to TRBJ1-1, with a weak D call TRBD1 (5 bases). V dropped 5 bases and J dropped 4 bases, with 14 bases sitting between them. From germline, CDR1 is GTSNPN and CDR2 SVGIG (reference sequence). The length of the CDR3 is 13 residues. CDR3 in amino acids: CAWLRQRRTEAFF. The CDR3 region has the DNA TGTGCCTGGTTACGACAGAGGCGCACTGAAGCTTTCTTT.

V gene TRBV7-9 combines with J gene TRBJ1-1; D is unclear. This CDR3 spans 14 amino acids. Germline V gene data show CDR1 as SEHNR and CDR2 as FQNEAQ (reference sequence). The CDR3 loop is CAGSSDYMNTEAFF. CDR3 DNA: TGTGCGGGCAGTTCTGATTATATGAACACTGAAGCTTTCTTT. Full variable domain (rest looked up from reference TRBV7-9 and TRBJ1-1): DTGVSQNPRHKITKRGQNVTFRCDPISEHNRLYWYRQTLGQGPEFLTYFQNEAQLEKSRLLSDRFSAERPKGSFSTLEIQRTEQGDSAMYLCAGSSDYMNTEAFFGQGTRLTVV.

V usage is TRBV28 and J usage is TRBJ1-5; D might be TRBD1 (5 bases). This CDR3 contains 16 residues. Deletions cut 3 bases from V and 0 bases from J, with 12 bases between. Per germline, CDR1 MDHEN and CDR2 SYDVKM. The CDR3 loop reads CASSFDSSYSNQPQHF. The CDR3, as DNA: TGTGCCAGCAGTTTTGACAGCTCCTATAGCAATCAGCCCCAGCATTTT.

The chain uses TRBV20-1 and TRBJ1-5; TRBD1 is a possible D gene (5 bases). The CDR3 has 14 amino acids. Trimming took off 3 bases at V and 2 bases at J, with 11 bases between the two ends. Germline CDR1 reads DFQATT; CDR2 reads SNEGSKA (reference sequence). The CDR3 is CSASEGSGNQPQHF. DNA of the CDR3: TGCAGTGCTAGTGAGGGGAGTGGCAATCAGCCCCAGCATTTT.

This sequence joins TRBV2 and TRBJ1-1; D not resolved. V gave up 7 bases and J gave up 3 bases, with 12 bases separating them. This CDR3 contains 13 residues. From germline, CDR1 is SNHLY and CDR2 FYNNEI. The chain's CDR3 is CASTRVRDTEAFF. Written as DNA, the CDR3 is TGTGCCAGCACCAGAGTCCGGGACACTGAAGCTTTCTTT.

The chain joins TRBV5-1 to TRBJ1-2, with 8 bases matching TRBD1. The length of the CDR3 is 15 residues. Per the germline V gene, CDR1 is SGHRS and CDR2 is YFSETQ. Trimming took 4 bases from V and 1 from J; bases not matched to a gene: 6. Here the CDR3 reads CASSPTGGLNYGYTF. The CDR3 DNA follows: TGCGCCAGCAGCCCCACAGGGGGTCTTAACTATGGCTACACCTTC.

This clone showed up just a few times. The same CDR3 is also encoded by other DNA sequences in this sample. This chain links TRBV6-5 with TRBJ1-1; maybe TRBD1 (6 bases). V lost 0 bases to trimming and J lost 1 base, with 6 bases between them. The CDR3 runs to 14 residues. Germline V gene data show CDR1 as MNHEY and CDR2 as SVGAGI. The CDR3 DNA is TGTGCCAGCAGTTACTCGACAGGGAACACTGAAGCTTTCTTT. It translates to CASSYSTGNTEAFF.

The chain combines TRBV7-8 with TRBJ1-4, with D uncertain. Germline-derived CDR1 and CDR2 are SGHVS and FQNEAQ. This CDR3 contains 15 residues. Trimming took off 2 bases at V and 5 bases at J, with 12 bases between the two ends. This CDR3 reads CASSLIGVGNEKLFF. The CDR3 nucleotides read TGTGCCAGCAGCTTAATCGGGGTGGGGAATGAAAAACTGTTTTTT.

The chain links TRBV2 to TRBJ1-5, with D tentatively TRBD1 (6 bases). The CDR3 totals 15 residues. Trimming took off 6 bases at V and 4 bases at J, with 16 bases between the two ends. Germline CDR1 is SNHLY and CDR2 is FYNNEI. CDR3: CASSQQGIRNQPQHF. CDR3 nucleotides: TGTGCCAGCAGCCAACAGGGAATTAGGAATCAGCCCCAGCATTTT.

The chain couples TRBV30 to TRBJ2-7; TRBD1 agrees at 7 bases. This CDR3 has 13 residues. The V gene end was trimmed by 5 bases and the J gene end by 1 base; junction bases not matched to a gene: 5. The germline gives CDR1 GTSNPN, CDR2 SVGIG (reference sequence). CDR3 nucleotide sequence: TGTGCCTGGGACAGGGTAAATTCCTACGAGCAGTACTTC. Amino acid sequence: CAWDRVNSYEQYF.

The DNA of the CDR3 is TGTGCCTGGAGTGTACCGGGGTGGCTAGCGGGAACCCGAAACCGGGACACCGGGGAGCTGTTTTTT. Translation gives CAWSVPGWLAGTRNRDTGELFF. The genes are TRBV30 and TRBJ2-2; TRBD2 agrees at 9 bases. V shed 0 bases, J shed 3 bases, and the junction held 23 bases outside the gene matches. The CDR3 has 22 residues. Germline CDR1 and CDR2: GTSNPN and SVGIG (reference sequence). Filled out from reference TRBV30 and TRBJ2-2, the complete variable domain reads SQTIHQWPATLVQPVGSPLSLECTVEGTSNPNLYWYRQAAGRGLQLLFYSVGIGQISSEVPQNLSASRPQDRQFILSSKKLLLSDSGFYLCAWSVPGWLAGTRNRDTGELFFGEGSRLTVL.

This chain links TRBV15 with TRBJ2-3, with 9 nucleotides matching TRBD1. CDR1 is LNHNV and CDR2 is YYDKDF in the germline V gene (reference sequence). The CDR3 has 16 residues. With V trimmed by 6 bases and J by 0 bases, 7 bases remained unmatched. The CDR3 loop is CATRTGDRVSTDTQYF. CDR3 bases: TGTGCCACCAGAACTGGGGACAGGGTTAGCACAGATACGCAGTATTTT.

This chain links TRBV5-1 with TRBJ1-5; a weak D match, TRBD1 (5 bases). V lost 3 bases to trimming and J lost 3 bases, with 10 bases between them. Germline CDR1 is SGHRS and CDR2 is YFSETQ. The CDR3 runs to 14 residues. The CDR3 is CASSSGEPNQPQHF. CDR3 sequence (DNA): TGCGCCAGCAGCTCGGGGGAGCCCAATCAGCCCCAGCATTTT.

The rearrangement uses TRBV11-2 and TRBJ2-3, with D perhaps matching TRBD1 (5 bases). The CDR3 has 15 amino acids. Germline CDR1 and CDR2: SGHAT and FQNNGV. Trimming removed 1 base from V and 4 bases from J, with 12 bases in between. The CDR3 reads CASSLAGRVADTQYF. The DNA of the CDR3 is TGTGCCAGCAGCTTAGCTGGCAGGGTGGCAGATACGCAGTATTTT.

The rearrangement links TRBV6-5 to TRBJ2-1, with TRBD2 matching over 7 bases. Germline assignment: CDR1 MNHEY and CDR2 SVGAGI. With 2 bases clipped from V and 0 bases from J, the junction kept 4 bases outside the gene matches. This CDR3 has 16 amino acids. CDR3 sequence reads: CASSYRAGSSYNEQFF. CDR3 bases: TGTGCCAGCAGTTACAGAGCGGGGAGCTCCTACAATGAGCAGTTCTTC.

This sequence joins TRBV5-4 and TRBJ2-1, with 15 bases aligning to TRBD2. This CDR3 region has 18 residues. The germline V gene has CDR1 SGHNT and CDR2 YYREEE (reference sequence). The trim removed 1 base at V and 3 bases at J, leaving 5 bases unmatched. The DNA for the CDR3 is TGTGCCAGCAGCTTGCGGACTAGCGGGGGGGCTATCTACAATGAGCAGTTCTTC. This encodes CASSLRTSGGAIYNEQFF.

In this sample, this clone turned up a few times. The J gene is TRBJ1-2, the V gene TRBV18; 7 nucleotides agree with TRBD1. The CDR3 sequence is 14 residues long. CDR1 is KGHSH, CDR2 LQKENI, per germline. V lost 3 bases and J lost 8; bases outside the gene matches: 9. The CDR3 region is CASSPDRLKEGYTF. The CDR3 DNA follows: TGTGCCAGCTCACCGGACAGGCTTAAGGAGGGCTACACCTTC. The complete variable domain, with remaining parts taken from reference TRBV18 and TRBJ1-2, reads NAGVMQNPRHLVRRRGQEARLRCSPMKGHSHVYWYRQLPEEGLKFMVYLQKENIIDESGMPKERFSAEFPKEGPSILRIQQVVRGDSAAYFCASSPDRLKEGYTFGSGTRLTVV.

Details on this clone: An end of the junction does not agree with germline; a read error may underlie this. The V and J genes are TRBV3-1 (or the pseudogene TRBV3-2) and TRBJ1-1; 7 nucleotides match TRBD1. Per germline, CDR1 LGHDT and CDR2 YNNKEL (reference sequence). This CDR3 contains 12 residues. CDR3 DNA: TGTGCCAGCAGCTTCAGACAGGGCCGGGTACTCTTT. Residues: CASSFRQGRVLF.

The DNA of the CDR3 is TGTGCCAGCAGGGGCCGGACAGGGTTGGGCAATCAGCCCCAGCATTTT. Encoded protein: CASRGRTGLGNQPQHF. The J gene is TRBJ1-5, the V gene TRBV28; 8 bases are shared with TRBD1. Looked up from germline, CDR1 is MDHEN and CDR2 is SYDVKM. Trimming cost V 6 bases and J 2 bases; bases outside gene matches: 9. CDR3 length: 16 amino acids.